This passage covers 10 T cell receptor beta chains from one sample sequenced in a study of T cells in Graves' hyperthyroidism and ophthalmopathy. TCR beta CDR3 regions were amplified from RNA transcripts. First-round RT-PCR of the TCR CDR3 relied on the HTBI primer set. TCRdb fed the multiplex PCR reads into MiXCR, producing one record per CDR3 protein. Of 690,000 or so distinct CDR3 sequences listed, roughly a sixth are singletons. Sequenced material: blood. The source is a woman aged 45-59 years with Graves' hyperthyroidism that later progressed to Graves' ophthalmopathy.

This clonotype was observed at least ten times. The chain uses TRBV30 and TRBJ1-1; D perhaps matches TRBD1 (6 bases). The CDR3 loop spans 12 amino acids. The germline CDR1 and CDR2 sequences are GTSNPN and SVGIG (reference sequence). Trimming stripped 2 bases from V and 7 bases from J, with 11 bases between. The CDR3 reads CAWSKQQGEAFF. The CDR3 DNA reads TGTGCCTGGAGTAAACAACAGGGTGAAGCTTTCTTT.

The genes are TRBV29-1 and TRBJ2-3; 8 positions agree with TRBD1. The ends lost 3 bases at V and 5 bases at J; junction bases unmatched: 7. This CDR3 contains 14 residues. Germline values: CDR1 SQVTM, CDR2 ANQGSEA. DNA for the CDR3: TGCAGCGTTGAGACAGGGGTCGGGAGAGATACGCAGTATTTT. This sequence encodes CSVETGVGRDTQYF.

The chain recombines TRBV20-1 with TRBJ2-4, with no clear D. Germline V gives CDR1 DFQATT, CDR2 SNEGSKA (reference sequence). The CDR3 extends over 13 amino acids. The ends were cut back, 7 bases at V and 0 bases at J, with 10 bases in the middle. The chain's CDR3 is CSVRSLAKNIQYF. CDR3 bases: TGCAGTGTCCGGAGTCTAGCCAAAAACATTCAGTACTTC.

This clonotype occurred a few times. V is TRBV7-3 and J is TRBJ1-2; D is perhaps TRBD1 (5 bases). Trimming took 5 bases from V and 3 from J, leaving 16 bases between them. The CDR3 has 15 residues. The germline V gene encodes CDR1 SGHTA and CDR2 FQGTGA. This chain's CDR3 is CASSPGPGGDYGYTF. CDR3 sequence (DNA): TGTGCCAGCAGCCCGGGGCCCGGTGGGGACTATGGCTACACCTTC.

This clonotype was counted many times. This chain uses TRBV7-6 with TRBJ1-5; D might be TRBD1 (5 bases). The CDR3 length is 14 residues. Germline V CDR1 and CDR2: SGHVS, FNYEAQ. V dropped 6 bases and J dropped 3 bases, with 12 bases sitting between them. DNA of the CDR3: TGTGCCAGCAGTTCCTTGGGGCTCAATCAGCCCCAGCATTTT. Amino acid sequence: CASSSLGLNQPQHF.

CDR3 residues: CSVFEPVAYEQYF. The CDR3 nucleotides read TGCAGCGTTTTCGAGCCGGTCGCCTACGAGCAGTACTTC. The rearrangement uses TRBV29-1 and TRBJ2-7; D is unclear. The CDR3 contains 13 residues. The V end lost 5 bases, the J end lost 2 bases, and 13 bases lay between the germline ends. Germline V gene sequence: CDR1 SQVTM, CDR2 ANQGSEA.

The rearrangement links TRBV5-1 to TRBJ1-5; the match to TRBD1 covers 7 bases. Trimming took 4 bases from V and 7 from J; bases not matched to a gene: 8. This CDR3 has 14 amino acids. Germline CDR1 and CDR2: SGHRS and YFSETQ. CDR3 protein: CASSIGGFGQPQHF. The CDR3 nucleotides read TGCGCCAGCAGCATAGGGGGCTTCGGGCAGCCCCAGCATTTT.

This clonotype has a handful of counts. J is TRBJ2-2 and V is TRBV27; no clear D gene. The ends were cut back, 10 bases at V and 0 bases at J, with 15 bases in the middle. The CDR3 runs 15 residues. The V gene's germline CDR1 is MNHEY and CDR2 SMNVEV (reference sequence). The CDR3 nucleotides are TGTGCCACCAAGGCAGGCGGTACGAACACCGGGGAGCTGTTTTTT. This encodes CATKAGGTNTGELFF.

This clonotype has more than one count but fewer than ten. V and J are TRBV11-2 and TRBJ2-1; D may be TRBD1 (5 bases). Trimming took off 8 bases at V and 6 bases at J, with 14 bases between the two ends. This CDR3 is built from 13 residues. CDR1 and CDR2 (germline): SGHAT, FQNNGV. This CDR3 reads CASLGPPSNEQFF. The CDR3 nucleotides read TGTGCCAGCTTGGGGCCGCCGTCCAATGAGCAGTTCTTC.

This clonotype showed up just a few times. The chain has TRBV4-1 and TRBJ1-1; 8 bases fit TRBD1. With V trimmed by 4 bases and J by 4 bases, 11 bases remained unmatched. The CDR3 is made up of 16 amino acids. Germline V gene sequence: CDR1 MGHRA, CDR2 YSYEKL. The CDR3 DNA reads TGCGCCAGCAGCCGAGGACAGGGAGAGTGGGGCACTGAAGCTTTCTTT. Translating it yields CASSRGQGEWGTEAFF.